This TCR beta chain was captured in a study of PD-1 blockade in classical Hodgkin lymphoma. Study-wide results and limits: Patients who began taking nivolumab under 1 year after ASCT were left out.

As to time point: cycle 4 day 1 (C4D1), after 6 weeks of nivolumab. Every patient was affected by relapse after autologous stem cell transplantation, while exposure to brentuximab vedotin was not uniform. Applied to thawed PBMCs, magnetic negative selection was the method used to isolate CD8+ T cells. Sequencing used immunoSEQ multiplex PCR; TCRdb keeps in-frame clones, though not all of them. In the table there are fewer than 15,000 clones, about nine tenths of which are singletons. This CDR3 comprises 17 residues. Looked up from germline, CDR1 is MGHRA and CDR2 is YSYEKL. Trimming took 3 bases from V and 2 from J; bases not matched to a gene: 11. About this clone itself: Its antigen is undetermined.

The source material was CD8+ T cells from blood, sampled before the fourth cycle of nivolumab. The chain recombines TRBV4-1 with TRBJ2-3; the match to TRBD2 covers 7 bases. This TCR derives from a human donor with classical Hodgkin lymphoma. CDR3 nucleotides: TGCGCCAGCAGCCAGGATCCGGCTAGCGGTAACACAGATACGCAGTATTTT. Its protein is CASSQDPASGNTDTQYF.